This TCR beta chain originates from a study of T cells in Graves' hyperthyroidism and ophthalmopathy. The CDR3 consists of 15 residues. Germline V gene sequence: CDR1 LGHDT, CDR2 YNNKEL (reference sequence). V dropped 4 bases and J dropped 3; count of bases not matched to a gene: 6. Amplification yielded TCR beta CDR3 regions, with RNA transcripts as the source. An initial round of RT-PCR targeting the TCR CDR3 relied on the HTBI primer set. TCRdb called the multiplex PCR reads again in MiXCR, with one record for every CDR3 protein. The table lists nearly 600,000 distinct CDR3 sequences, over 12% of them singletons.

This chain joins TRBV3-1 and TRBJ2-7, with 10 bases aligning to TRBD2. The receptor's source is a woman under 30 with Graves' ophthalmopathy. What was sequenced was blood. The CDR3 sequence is CASSPAGGPYYEQYF. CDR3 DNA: TGTGCCAGCAGCCCAGCGGGAGGGCCTTACTACGAGCAGTACTTC.